This record covers a single T cell receptor (beta chain). Its antigen is currently unknown. The CDR3 spans 15 residues. The germline V gene encodes CDR1 SQVTM and CDR2 ANQGSEA. The sample comes from a study of blood T cells in healthy people across ages. Using a J-beta primer mix together with a sample-barcoded 5' primer, a second PCR was run for about 6 to 12 cycles. With 12 random nucleotides, a template-switch adaptor tagged each individual cDNA molecule. TCRdb reprocessed the 5' RACE reads via MiXCR and lists one record per CDR3 protein. In the table there are approximately 1,700,000 distinct CDR3 sequences, roughly two fifths of which are singletons. Points from the study as a whole: Among long-lived donors, naive CD4+ cells were more numerous and diversity higher than in aged donors. With unsorted PBMCs, a conclusive comparison of naive versus antigen-experienced cells was not possible. While age rose, TCR beta diversity per million T cells dropped in a roughly linear way.

Sequenced material: blood. The TCR sequence derives from a human donor in good health. The chain is built from TRBV29-1 and TRBJ2-5; TRBD1 aligns across 7 bases. Judging by the DNA end, TRBJ2-7 fits better; the J call may be wrong. The CDR3 region has the DNA TGCAGCGTTGAATGTCAGGGGGAGTGGAAGTACGAGCAGTACTTC. Translation gives CSVECQGEWKYEQYF.